The clone carrying this T cell receptor beta chain was counted between two and nine times. No antigen is known for it. Germline V CDR1 and CDR2: KGHSH, LQKENI. The CDR3 has 13 residues. V lost 5 bases, J lost 4 bases, and 11 bases lay in between. TCRdb reprocessed the 5' RACE reads with MiXCR, giving one entry per CDR3 protein. The sample lists more than 120,000 distinct CDR3 sequences; over 6% were seen once. This sample was included in a study of T-cell memory formation after mild COVID-19. Study background: TCR clusters mostly belonged to single donors. Study results and limitations: Day 37-peaking second-wave clones had unconfirmed SARS-CoV-2 specificity. Within pre-infection memory, some responding clones were found, suggesting cross-reactive memory joined.

This chain joins TRBV18 and TRBJ1-2; D call uncertain. The sequenced sample was PBMCs or a T cell subset sorted from them (not recorded which). The source is an adult woman who had mild COVID-19 (a few samples of this study predate the infection). Cell type and time point are not known. CDR3 DNA: TGTGCCAGCTCATCGGAAGTCCTCTATGGCTACACCTTC. Its translation is CASSSEVLYGYTF.